This T cell receptor beta chain is drawn from a study of blood T cell repertoires in COVID-19. Study background: Sites across the United States, Italy and Spain contributed samples from acute and convalescent COVID-19. PBMCs, B-cell-depleted T cells, or T cells were the source of the cDNA or gDNA that made up the material.

As handled by the study authors: Scientists estimated how many nucleated cells there were by amplifying reference gene primers. Assay: immunoSEQ multiplex PCR; the TCRdb copy retains only in-frame clones and omits some. From that table come the V and J calls and clone size; the DNA was used to work out D and trimming. Of about 350,000 clones listed, around nine tenths are singletons. Recruited during active infection, patients (from Seattle) were subsequently followed longitudinally. Germline CDR1 is GTSNPN and CDR2 is SVGIG (reference sequence). Unmatched junction bases numbered 3, after V lost 5 bases and J lost 5 bases. This CDR3 region has 13 residues.

This sequence joins TRBV30 and TRBJ1-3; 10 bases are a match to TRBD1. The TCR was taken from a woman in her 70s with COVID-19, enrolled during active disease. The sequenced sample consisted of peripheral blood. The CDR3 DNA follows: TGTGCCTGGGACAGGGGGCGAAGAAACACCATATATTTT. It is translated as CAWDRGRRNTIYF.